This is a list of T cell receptor beta chains from one sample in a study of blood T cell repertoires in COVID-19. The assay was immunoSEQ multiplex PCR, and TCRdb's table has in-frame clones only and misses some. The sample contains 100,000 to 150,000 clones, 55% to 75% of which appear only once. Material: peripheral blood. The receptors were sampled from a human donor with acute or convalescent COVID-19. The donor label of this sample is uncertain. Both conserved end residues are part of each CDR3. The order of the fields is V gene, J gene, CDR3 protein.

>TRBV6-5|TRBJ2-1
CASIRDYNEQFF
>TRBV6-6|TRBJ1-2
CASSYPGQHYGYTF
>TRBV6-4|TRBJ2-3
CASSDRGGATDTQYF
>TRBV23-1|TRBJ2-2
CASSQSHRGNTGELFF
>TRBV6-1|TRBJ2-7
CASSEGTGSYEQYF
>TRBV5-6|TRBJ2-6
CASSDWTALSGANVLTF
>TRBV24-1|TRBJ1-1
CATIHGRGGTEAFF
>TRBV2|TRBJ1-1
CASRGTGNTEAFF
>TRBV5-1|TRBJ2-6
CASSLTSGVGRGYGANVLTF
>TRBV7-3|TRBJ1-1
CASSEQGLNTEAFF
>TRBV14|TRBJ2-1
CASSRDPRLAGYHNEQFF
>TRBV9|TRBJ2-5
CASSRRTPGGQETQYF
>TRBV4-2|TRBJ2-6
CASRGERGVSGANVLTF
>TRBV6-1|TRBJ2-2
CASSEALGGEVTGELFF
>TRBV11-2|TRBJ1-1
CASSLGWAMNTEAFF
>TRBV28|TRBJ1-4
CASSSLHEKLFF
>TRBV27|TRBJ1-1
CASSLTGGFEAFF
>TRBV2|TRBJ2-1
CASSDVGGWENEQFF
>TRBV7-8|TRBJ2-7
CASSLGLAASYEQYF
>TRBV28|TRBJ1-1
CASRLEQGEAFF